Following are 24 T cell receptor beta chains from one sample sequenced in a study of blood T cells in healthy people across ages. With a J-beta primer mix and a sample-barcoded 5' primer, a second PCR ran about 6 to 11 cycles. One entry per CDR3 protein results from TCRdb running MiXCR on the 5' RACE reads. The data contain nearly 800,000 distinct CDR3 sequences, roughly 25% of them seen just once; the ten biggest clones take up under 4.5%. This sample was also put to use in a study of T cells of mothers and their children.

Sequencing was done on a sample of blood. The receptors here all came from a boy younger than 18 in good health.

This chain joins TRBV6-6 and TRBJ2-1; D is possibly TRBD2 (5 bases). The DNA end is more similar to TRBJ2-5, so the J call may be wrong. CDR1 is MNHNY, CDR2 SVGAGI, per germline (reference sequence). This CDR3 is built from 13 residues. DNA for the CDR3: TGTGCCAGCAGTCACGAGGGACAAGAGACCCAGTACTTC. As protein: CASSHEGQETQYF.

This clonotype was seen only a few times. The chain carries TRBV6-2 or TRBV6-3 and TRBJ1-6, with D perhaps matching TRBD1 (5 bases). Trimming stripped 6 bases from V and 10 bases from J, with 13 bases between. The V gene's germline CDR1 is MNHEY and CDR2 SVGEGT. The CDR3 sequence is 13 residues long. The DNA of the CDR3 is TGTGCCAGCAGCCCCACGACAGACTCACCCCTCCACTTT. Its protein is CASSPTTDSPLHF.

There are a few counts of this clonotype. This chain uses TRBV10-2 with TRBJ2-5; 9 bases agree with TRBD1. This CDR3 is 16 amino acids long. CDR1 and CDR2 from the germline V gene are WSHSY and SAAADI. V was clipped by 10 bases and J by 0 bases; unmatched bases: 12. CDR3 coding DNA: TGCGCCACCTCAAGGGTGGACAGGGGATACCAAGAGACCCAGTACTTC. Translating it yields CATSRVDRGYQETQYF.

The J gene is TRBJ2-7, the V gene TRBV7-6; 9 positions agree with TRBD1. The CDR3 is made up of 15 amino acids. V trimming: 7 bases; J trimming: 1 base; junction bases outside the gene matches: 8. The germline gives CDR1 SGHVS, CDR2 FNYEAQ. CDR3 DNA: TGTGCCAGCAACTCGACAGGGGGAAAATCCTACGAGCAGTACTTC. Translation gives CASNSTGGKSYEQYF.

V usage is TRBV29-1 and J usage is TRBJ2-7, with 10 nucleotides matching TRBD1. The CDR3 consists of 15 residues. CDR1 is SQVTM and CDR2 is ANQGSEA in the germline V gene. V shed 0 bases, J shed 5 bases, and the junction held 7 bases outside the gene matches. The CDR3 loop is CSVEDRGQGIDEQYF. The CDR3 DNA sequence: TGCAGCGTTGAAGATAGGGGACAGGGGATCGACGAGCAGTACTTC.

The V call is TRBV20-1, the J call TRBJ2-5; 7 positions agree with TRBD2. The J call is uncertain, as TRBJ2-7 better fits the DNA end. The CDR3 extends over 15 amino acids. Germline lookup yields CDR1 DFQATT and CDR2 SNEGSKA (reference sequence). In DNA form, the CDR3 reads TGCAGTGCTAGAGAGTGGAGGACTAGTTCCTACGAGCAGTACTTC. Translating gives CSAREWRTSSYEQYF.

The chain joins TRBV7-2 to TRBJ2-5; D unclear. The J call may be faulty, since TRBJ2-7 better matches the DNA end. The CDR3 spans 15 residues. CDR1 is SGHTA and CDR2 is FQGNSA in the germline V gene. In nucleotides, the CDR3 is TGTGCCAGCAGCTTAGCTCCGGTTAACTCCTACGAGCAGTACTTC. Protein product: CASSLAPVNSYEQYF.

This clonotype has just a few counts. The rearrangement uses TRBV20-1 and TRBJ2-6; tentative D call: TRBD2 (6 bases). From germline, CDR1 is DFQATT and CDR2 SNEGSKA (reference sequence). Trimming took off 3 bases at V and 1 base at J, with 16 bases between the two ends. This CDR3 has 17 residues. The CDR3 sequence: CSARKTGVWSGANVLTF. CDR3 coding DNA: TGCAGTGCTAGGAAAACGGGAGTTTGGTCTGGGGCCAACGTCCTGACTTTC.

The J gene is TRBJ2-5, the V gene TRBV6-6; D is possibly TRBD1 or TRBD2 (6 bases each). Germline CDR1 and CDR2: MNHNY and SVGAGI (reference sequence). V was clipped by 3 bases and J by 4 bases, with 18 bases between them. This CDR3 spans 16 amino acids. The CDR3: CASSYSGREGGETQYF. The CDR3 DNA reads TGTGCCAGCAGTTATAGTGGTCGCGAGGGGGGAGAGACCCAGTACTTC.

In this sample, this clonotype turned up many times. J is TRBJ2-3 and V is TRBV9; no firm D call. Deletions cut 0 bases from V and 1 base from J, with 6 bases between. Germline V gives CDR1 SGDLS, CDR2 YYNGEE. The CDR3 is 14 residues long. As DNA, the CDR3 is TGTGCCAGCAGCGTAGTTGGTGGCACAGATACGCAGTATTTT. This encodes CASSVVGGTDTQYF.

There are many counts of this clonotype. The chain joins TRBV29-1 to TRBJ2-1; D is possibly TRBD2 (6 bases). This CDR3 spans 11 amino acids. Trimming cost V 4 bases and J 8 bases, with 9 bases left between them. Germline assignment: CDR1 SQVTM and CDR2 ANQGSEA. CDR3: CSVAPGDEQFF. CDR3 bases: TGCAGCGTTGCTCCGGGGGATGAGCAGTTCTTC.

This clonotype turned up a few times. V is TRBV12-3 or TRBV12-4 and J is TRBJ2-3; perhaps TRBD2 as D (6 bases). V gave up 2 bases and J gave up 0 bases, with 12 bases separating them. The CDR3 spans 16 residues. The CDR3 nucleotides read TGTGCCAGCAGTTTAAGACCCGGGGGTAGCACAGATACGCAGTATTTT. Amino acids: CASSLRPGGSTDTQYF.

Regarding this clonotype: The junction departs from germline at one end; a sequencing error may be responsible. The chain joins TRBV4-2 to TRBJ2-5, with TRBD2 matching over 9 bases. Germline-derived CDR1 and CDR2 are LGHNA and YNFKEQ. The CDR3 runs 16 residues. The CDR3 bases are TGTGTCAGCAGCCAAGAACGGCGGGGGGGCTTTGAGACCCAGTACTTC. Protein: CVSSQERRGGFETQYF.

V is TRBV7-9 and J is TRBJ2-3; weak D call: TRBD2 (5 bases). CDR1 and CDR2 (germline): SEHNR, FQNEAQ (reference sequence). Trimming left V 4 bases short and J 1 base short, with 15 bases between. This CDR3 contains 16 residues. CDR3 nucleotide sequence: TGTGCCAGCAGCTCCCCCGCTTCCGGGGGCACAGATACGCAGTATTTT. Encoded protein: CASSSPASGGTDTQYF.

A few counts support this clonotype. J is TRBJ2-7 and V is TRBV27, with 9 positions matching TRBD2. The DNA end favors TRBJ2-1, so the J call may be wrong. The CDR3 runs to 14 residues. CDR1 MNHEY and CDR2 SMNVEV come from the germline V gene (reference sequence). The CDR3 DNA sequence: TGTGCCAGCACGCCGCTAGCGGGACACAATGAGCAGTTCTTC. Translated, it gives CASTPLAGHNEQFF.

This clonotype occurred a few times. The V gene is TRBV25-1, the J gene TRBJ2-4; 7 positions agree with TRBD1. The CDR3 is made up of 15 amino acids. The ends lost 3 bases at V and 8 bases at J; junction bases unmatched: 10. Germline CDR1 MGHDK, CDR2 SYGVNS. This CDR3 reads CASSDDRVGGDIQYF. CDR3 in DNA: TGTGCCAGCAGTGATGACAGGGTGGGTGGGGACATTCAGTACTTC. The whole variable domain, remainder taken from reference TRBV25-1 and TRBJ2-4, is EADIYQTPRYLVIGTGKKITLECSQTMGHDKMYWYQQDPGMELHLIHYSYGVNSTEKGDLSSESTVSRIRTEHFPLTLESARPSHTSQYLCASSDDRVGGDIQYFGAGTRLSVL.

The CDR3: CASSTLRAPYEQYF. As DNA, the CDR3 is TGTGCCAGCAGTACCCTTCGGGCCCCCTACGAGCAGTACTTC. J is TRBJ2-5 and V is TRBV28, with no clear D. TRBJ2-7 explains the end of the DNA better; the J call may be wrong. Germline assignment: CDR1 MDHEN and CDR2 SYDVKM. This CDR3 has 14 amino acids.

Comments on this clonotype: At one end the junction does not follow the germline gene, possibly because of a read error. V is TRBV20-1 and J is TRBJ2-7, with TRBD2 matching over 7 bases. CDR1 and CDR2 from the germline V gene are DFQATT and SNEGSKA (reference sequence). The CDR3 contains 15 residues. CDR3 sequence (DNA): TGCAGTGCTAGGCCTAGCGGCGAAATCTCCTGCGAGCAGTACTTC. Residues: CSARPSGEISCEQYF.

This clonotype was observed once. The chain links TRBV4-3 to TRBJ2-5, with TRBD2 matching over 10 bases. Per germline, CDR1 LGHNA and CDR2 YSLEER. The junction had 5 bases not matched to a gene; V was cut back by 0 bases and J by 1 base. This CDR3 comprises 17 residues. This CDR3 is CASSQEWLAGAQETQYF. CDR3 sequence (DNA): TGCGCCAGCAGCCAAGAATGGCTAGCGGGAGCCCAAGAGACCCAGTACTTC.

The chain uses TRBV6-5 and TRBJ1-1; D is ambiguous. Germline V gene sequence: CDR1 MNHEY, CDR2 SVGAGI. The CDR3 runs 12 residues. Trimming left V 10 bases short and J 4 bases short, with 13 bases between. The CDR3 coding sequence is TGTGCCAACCTAGGCCGATCCACTGAAGCTTTCTTT. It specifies CANLGRSTEAFF.

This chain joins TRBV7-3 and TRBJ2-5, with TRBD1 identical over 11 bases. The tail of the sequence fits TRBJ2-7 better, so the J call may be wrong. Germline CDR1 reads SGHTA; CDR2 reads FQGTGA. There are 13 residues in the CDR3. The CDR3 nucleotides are TGTGCCAGCAGCTGGACAGGGGGCGGCGAGCAGTACTTC. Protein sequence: CASSWTGGGEQYF.

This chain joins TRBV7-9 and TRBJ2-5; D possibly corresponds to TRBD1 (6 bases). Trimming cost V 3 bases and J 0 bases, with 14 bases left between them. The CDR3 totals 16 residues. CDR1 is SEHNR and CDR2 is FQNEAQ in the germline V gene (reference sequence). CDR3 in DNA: TGTGCCAGCAGCTTTGCGCCAAGACAGGACCAAGAGACCCAGTACTTC. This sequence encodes CASSFAPRQDQETQYF. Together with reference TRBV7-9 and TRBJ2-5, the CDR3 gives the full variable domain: DTGVSQNPRHKITKRGQNVTFRCDPISEHNRLYWYRQTLGQGPEFLTYFQNEAQLEKSRLLSDRFSAERPKGSFSTLEIQRTEQGDSAMYLCASSFAPRQDQETQYFGPGTRLLVL.

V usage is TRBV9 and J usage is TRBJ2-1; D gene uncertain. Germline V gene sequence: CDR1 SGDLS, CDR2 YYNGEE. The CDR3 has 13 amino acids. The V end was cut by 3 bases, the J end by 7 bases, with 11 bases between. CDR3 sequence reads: CASSGPSWNEQFF. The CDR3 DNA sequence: TGTGCCAGCAGCGGTCCCTCTTGGAATGAGCAGTTCTTC. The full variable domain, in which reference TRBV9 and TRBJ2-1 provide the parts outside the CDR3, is DSGVTQTPKHLITATGQRVTLRCSPRSGDLSVYWYQQSLDQGLQFLIQYYNGEERAKGNILERFSAQQFPDLHSELNLSSLELGDSALYFCASSGPSWNEQFFGPGTRLTVL.

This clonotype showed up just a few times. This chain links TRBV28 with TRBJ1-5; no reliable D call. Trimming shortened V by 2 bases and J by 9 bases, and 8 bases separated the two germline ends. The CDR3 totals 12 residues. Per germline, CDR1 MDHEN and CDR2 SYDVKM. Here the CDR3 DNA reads TGTGCCAGCAGTTTAATATTTAGGCCCCAGCATTTT. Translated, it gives CASSLIFRPQHF.